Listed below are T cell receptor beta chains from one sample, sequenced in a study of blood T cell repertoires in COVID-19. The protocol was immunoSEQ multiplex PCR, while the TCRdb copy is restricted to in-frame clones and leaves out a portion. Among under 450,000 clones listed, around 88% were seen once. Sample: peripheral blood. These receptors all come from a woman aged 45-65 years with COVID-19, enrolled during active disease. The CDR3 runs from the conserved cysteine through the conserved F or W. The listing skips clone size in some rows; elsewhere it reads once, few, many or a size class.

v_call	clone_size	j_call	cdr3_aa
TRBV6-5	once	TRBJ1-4	CASSLPAGDEKLFF
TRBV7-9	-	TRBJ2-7	CASRGTGPKSYEQYF
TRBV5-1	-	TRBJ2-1	CASSPPLRQGIYNEQFF
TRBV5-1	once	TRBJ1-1	CASSLAETEAFF
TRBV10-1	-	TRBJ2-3	CASSAGLAGGLGTDTQYF
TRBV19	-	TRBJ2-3	CASSSARQRGGWADTQYF
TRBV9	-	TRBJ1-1	CASSVGGMNTEAFF
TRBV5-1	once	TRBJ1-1	CASSLPGVSTEAFF
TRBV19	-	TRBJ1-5	CASSISRDRGGNQPQHF
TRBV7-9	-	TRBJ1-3	CASSLSFRVTENTIYF
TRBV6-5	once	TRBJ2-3	CASSNRGGTDTQYF
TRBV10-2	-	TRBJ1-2	CASSDYRGLGYGYTF
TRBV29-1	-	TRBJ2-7	CSVATSGGAGKQYF
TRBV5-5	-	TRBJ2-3	CASSFGEGAFTDTQYF
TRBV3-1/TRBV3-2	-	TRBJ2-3	CASSQEGLAGVTDTQYF
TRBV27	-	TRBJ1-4	CASSRTSNEKLFF
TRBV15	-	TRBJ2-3	CATSSEASGGGIDTQYF
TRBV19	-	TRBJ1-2	CASQNRDRGFLGGGYTF
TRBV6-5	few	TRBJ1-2	CASARLGTDYGYTF
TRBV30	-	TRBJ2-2	CAWSPLSLELFF
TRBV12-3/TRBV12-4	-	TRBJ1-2	CASSSRGGRGYTF
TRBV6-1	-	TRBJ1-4	CASSDSGTRGLFF
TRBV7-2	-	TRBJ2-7	CASSSTTGGGWYEQYF
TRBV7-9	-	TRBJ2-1	CASSLRGGTYNEQFF
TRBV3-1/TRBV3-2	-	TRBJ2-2	CASSPLPNTGELFF
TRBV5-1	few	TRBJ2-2	CASSLNLLARELFF
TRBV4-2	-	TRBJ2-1	CASSQWSGGAGNEQFF